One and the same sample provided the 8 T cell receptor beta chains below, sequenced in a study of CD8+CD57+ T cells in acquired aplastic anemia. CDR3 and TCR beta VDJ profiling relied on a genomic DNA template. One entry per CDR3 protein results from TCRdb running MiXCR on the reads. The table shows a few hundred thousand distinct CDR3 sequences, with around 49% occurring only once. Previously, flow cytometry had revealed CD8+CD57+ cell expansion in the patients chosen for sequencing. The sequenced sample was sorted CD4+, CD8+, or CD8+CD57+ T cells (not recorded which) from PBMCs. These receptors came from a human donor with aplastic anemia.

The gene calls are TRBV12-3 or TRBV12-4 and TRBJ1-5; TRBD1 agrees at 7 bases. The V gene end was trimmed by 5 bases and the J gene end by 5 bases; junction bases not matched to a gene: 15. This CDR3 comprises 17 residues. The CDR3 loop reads CASSPPTPTGKDQPQHF. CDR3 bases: TGTGCCAGCAGTCCCCCGACGCCGACAGGGAAGGATCAGCCCCAGCATTTT.

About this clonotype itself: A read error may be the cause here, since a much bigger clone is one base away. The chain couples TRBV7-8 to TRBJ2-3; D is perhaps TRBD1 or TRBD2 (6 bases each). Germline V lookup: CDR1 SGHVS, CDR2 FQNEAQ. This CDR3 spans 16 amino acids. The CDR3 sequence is CASSLATGGSADTQYF. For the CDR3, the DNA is TGCGCCAGCAGCTTGGCCACCGGGGGCAGCGCAGATACGCAGTATTTT.

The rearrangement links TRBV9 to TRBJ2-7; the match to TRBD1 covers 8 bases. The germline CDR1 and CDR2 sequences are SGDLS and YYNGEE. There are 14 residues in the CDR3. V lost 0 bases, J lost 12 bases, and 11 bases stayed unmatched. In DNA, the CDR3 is TGTGCCAGCAGCGTAGAGGCAGGGGGCGACCGTCTGTACTTC. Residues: CASSVEAGGDRLYF.

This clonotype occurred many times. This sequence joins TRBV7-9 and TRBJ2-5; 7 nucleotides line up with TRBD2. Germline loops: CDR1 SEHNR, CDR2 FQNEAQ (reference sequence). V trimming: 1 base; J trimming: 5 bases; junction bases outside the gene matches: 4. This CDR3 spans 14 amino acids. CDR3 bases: TGTGCCAGCAGCTTAGGCGGGGGAGGTGAGACCCAGTACTTC. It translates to CASSLGGGGETQYF. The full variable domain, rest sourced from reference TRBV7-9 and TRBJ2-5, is DTGVSQNPRHKITKRGQNVTFRCDPISEHNRLYWYRQTLGQGPEFLTYFQNEAQLEKSRLLSDRFSAERPKGSFSTLEIQRTEQGDSAMYLCASSLGGGGETQYFGPGTRLLVL.

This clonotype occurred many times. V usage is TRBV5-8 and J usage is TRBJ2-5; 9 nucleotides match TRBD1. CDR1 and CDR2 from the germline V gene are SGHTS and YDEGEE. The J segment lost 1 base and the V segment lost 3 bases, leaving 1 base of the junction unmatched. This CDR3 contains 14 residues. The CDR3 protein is CASSSTGGQETQYF. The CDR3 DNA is TGTGCCAGCAGCTCGACAGGGGGCCAAGAGACCCAGTACTTC.

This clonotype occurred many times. DNA for the CDR3: TGTGCCAGCAGCTTAGTTTCTGGGGGGGAAGAGACCCAGTACTTC. This encodes CASSLVSGGEETQYF. The chain links TRBV7-2 to TRBJ2-5, with TRBD2 matching over 7 bases. The CDR3 totals 15 residues. Germline V gene data show CDR1 as SGHTA and CDR2 as FQGNSA. The junction had 5 bases not matched to a gene; V was cut back by 1 base and J by 3 bases.

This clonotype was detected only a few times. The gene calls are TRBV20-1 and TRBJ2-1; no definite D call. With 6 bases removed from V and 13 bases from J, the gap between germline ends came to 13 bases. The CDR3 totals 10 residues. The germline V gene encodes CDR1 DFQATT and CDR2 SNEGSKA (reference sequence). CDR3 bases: TGCAGTGCCCCGGGTCCTTTACAGTTCTTC. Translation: CSAPGPLQFF.

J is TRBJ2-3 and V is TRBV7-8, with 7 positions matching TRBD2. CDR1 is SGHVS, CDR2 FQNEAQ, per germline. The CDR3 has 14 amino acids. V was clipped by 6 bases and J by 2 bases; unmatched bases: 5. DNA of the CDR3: TGTGCCAGCAGTAACCTAGCGGACACAGATACGCAGTATTTT. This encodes CASSNLADTDTQYF.